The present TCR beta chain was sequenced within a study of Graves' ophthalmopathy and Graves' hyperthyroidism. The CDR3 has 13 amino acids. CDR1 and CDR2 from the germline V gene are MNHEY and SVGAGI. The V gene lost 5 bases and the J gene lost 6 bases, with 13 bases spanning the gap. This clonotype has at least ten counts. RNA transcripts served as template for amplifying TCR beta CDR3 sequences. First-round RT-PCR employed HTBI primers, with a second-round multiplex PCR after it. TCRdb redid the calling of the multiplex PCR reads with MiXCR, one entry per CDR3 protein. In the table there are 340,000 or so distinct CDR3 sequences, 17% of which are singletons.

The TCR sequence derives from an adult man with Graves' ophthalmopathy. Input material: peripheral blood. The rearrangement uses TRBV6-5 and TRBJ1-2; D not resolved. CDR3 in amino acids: CASSRLAENGYTF. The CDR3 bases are TGTGCCAGCAGTCGCCTAGCTGAGAATGGCTACACCTTC.